The present T cell receptor beta chain was sequenced within a study of yellow fever vaccine responses in identical twins. V was shortened by 6 bases and J by 6 bases, with 9 bases between the two germline ends. Germline CDR1 and CDR2: MNHNS and SASEGT. CDR3 length: 12 amino acids. With regard to this clonotype: What it binds is not known.

TCRdb itself ran the RT-PCR reads through MiXCR, one entry per CDR3 protein. The profile shows over a thousand distinct CDR3 sequences, under 80% of them singletons. Whole-study results and caveats: Twins reportedly mounted vaccine T cell responses that seemed partly convergent, partly personalized.

The chain is built from TRBV6-1 and TRBJ2-1; D remains ambiguous. Sequencing was performed on T cells from blood (PBMCs), unsorted or a sorted subset (not recorded which), taken before or after yellow fever vaccination (not recorded which). This clonotype was obtained from a female donor who received the yellow fever vaccine. CDR3 DNA sequence: TGTGCCAGCAGCTCCAGCTTCAATGAGCAGTTCTTC. It encodes CASSSSFNEQFF.